The 27 T cell receptor beta chains below all came from one sample that was sequenced in a study of OX40 agonist ivuxolimab in advanced cancers. Sequencing was performed with immunoSEQ multiplex PCR; in TCRdb, only in-frame clones are kept and a portion is missing. The table includes 65,000 to 90,000 clones, around nine tenths detected once. Sequenced material: CD4+ or CD8+ T cells sorted from blood, taken in a trial of the OX40 agonist ivuxolimab. The origin of the receptors is an adult with an advanced solid tumor such as melanoma, head and neck, liver or kidney cancer.

V and J are TRBV2 and TRBJ1-5; D is uncertain. CDR3 length: 14 amino acids. Trimming removed 1 base at V and 4 bases at J, with 8 bases between. The germline CDR1 and CDR2 sequences are SNHLY and FYNNEI. CDR3 DNA sequence: TGTGCCAGCAGTGAAGAACAGATTAATCAGCCCCAGCATTTT. Translating gives CASSEEQINQPQHF.

The gene calls are TRBV10-3 and TRBJ2-2; no definite D call. This CDR3 is 15 amino acids long. Trimming pared 2 bases from V and 4 bases from J, leaving 11 bases between. Looked up from germline, CDR1 is ENHRY and CDR2 is SYGVKD. CDR3 sequence reads: CAISERTPGTGELFF. The DNA for the CDR3 is TGTGCCATCAGTGAGAGAACCCCCGGCACCGGGGAGCTGTTTTTT.

V and J are TRBV30 and TRBJ1-1, with TRBD1 identical over 7 bases. CDR3 size: 14 residues. Germline loops: CDR1 GTSNPN, CDR2 SVGIG (reference sequence). The V segment lost 3 bases and the J segment 7 bases; nucleotides outside the gene matches: 11. CDR3 DNA sequence: TGTGCCTGGAGCCTTGGGACAGCGACCTTTGAAGCTTTCTTT. The encoded protein is CAWSLGTATFEAFF.

The V and J genes are TRBV30 and TRBJ2-3; 7 bases align to TRBD2. The CDR3 consists of 13 residues. After removal of 5 bases from V and 6 bases from J, the junction contained 8 bases not matched to a gene. CDR1 and CDR2 from the germline V gene are GTSNPN and SVGIG (reference sequence). The CDR3 DNA sequence: TGTGCCTGGGAGGGACTACCACAGGATACGCAGTATTTT. It translates to CAWEGLPQDTQYF.

The chain combines TRBV19 with TRBJ2-3; 10 positions agree with TRBD2. V shed 3 bases and J 6 bases; nucleotides not matched to a gene: 15. CDR3 length equals 18 residues. Germline CDR1 and CDR2: LNHDA and SQIVND (reference sequence). CDR3 sequence: CASSIMRGGLAFADTQYF. The DNA of the CDR3 is TGTGCCAGTAGTATTATGAGGGGGGGACTAGCGTTCGCCGATACGCAGTATTTT.

This chain uses TRBV30 with TRBJ1-1, with 8 nucleotides matching TRBD1. With 5 bases clipped from V and 0 bases from J, the junction kept 8 bases outside the gene matches. Germline CDR1 is GTSNPN and CDR2 is SVGIG (reference sequence). The CDR3 is made up of 15 amino acids. Here the CDR3 DNA reads TGTGCCTGGGACAGGGGAATGAGTATGAACACTGAAGCTTTCTTT. Residues: CAWDRGMSMNTEAFF.

For this clone: At the DNA level, this CDR3 is encoded by other sequences in the same sample as well. This chain joins TRBV18 and TRBJ1-5; the match to TRBD1 covers 8 bases. CDR3 length: 15 residues. V lost 4 bases to trimming and J lost 4 bases; unmatched junction nucleotides: 6. Germline values: CDR1 KGHSH, CDR2 LQKENI. The CDR3 loop reads CASSLGQGGNQPQHF. For the CDR3, the DNA is TGTGCCAGCTCACTCGGACAGGGTGGGAATCAGCCCCAGCATTTT.

The chain couples TRBV6-1 to TRBJ2-3; no reliable D call. In germline, CDR1 is MNHNS, CDR2 SASEGT. The ends were cut back, 1 base at V and 6 bases at J, with 8 bases in the middle. The CDR3 covers 13 residues. The chain's CDR3 is CASSEGMRDTQYF. In DNA, the CDR3 is TGTGCCAGCAGTGAAGGTATGCGGGATACGCAGTATTTT.

The V and J genes are TRBV28 and TRBJ2-1, with D hard to call. CDR3 size: 14 residues. Trimming cost V 2 bases and J 7 bases, with 12 bases left between them. CDR1 and CDR2 from the germline V gene are MDHEN and SYDVKM. The CDR3 sequence: CASSLVDNANEQFF. Here the CDR3 DNA reads TGTGCCAGCAGTTTAGTGGATAATGCGAATGAGCAGTTCTTC.

The rearrangement uses TRBV7-2 and TRBJ2-3; TRBD1 aligns across 9 bases. With 5 bases clipped from V and 9 bases from J, the junction kept 9 bases outside the gene matches. This CDR3 is 14 amino acids long. Germline V gene sequence: CDR1 SGHTA, CDR2 FQGNSA. In nucleotides, the CDR3 is TGTGCCAGCAGCCCACAGGGGGCGCGAGGAACGCAGTATTTT. Translation gives CASSPQGARGTQYF.

The CDR3 DNA reads TGTGCCACCAGCAGAAGCGGGACAGAGCCTTATGGCTACACCTTC. As protein: CATSRSGTEPYGYTF. The chain uses TRBV15 and TRBJ1-2, with 7 bases lining up with TRBD1. Looked up from germline, CDR1 is LNHNV and CDR2 is YYDKDF (reference sequence). CDR3 length: 15 residues. With 2 bases clipped from V and 5 bases from J, the junction kept 8 bases outside the gene matches.

This clone was counted a single time. V and J are TRBV2 and TRBJ2-1; 7 bases are shared with TRBD1. The CDR3 is 16 residues long. Germline lookup yields CDR1 SNHLY and CDR2 FYNNEI. V lost 6 bases and J lost 0; bases outside the gene matches: 8. The DNA of the CDR3 is TGTGCCAGCAGCGCCGGGACAGAGAGCTCCTACAATGAGCAGTTCTTC. It encodes CASSAGTESSYNEQFF.

This rearrangement joins TRBV9 to TRBJ1-2; D may be TRBD1 (5 bases). CDR3 length: 16 residues. The V and J ends lost 0 bases and 0 bases respectively, with 12 bases between them. Germline V gene data show CDR1 as SGDLS and CDR2 as YYNGEE. CDR3 DNA: TGTGCCAGCAGCGTAGACGGGACGCACGCTAACTATGGCTACACCTTC. It yields the protein CASSVDGTHANYGYTF.

The rearrangement uses TRBV5-1 and TRBJ2-2; possibly TRBD2 for D (5 bases). The CDR3 loop spans 15 amino acids. The germline V gene has CDR1 SGHRS and CDR2 YFSETQ. Trimming removed 4 bases from V and 2 bases from J, with 12 bases in between. CDR3 bases: TGCGCCAGCAGCCCAACTAGTTCTAACACCGGGGAGCTGTTTTTT. This codes for CASSPTSSNTGELFF. The variable domain in full, completed from reference TRBV5-1 and TRBJ2-2, reads KAGVTQTPRYLIKTRGQQVTLSCSPISGHRSVSWYQQTPGQGLQFLFEYFSETQRNKGNFPGRFSGRQFSNSRSEMNVSTLELGDSALYLCASSPTSSNTGELFFGEGSRLTVL.

V is TRBV5-1 and J is TRBJ2-7; 9 positions agree with TRBD2. The V and J ends lost 2 bases and 6 bases, in that order; junction bases with no gene match: 9. The CDR3 totals 15 residues. Germline V gives CDR1 SGHRS, CDR2 YFSETQ. CDR3 sequence: CASSFGASGTGEQYF. CDR3 DNA: TGCGCCAGCAGCTTCGGGGCTAGCGGGACGGGCGAGCAGTACTTC.

The chain recombines TRBV19 with TRBJ2-7; perhaps TRBD1 as D (5 bases). The germline V gene has CDR1 LNHDA and CDR2 SQIVND (reference sequence). The CDR3 covers 12 residues. Trimming pared 0 bases from V and 5 bases from J, leaving 5 bases between. This CDR3 reads CASSIEQDEQYF. For the CDR3, the DNA is TGTGCCAGTAGTATAGAACAGGACGAGCAGTACTTC.

DNA for the CDR3: TGCGCCAGCAGCCTCTCGACCACTAGCGGGCCGGGGGCTTTGCAGTTCTTC. Protein sequence: CASSLSTTSGPGALQFF. This chain connects TRBV4-1 to TRBJ2-1; 9 bases agree with TRBD2. The germline V gene has CDR1 MGHRA and CDR2 YSYEKL. This CDR3 comprises 17 residues. Trimming cost V 4 bases and J 12 bases; bases outside gene matches: 19.

The chain employs TRBV5-8 and TRBJ2-5, with D unresolved. Trimming pared 4 bases from V and 3 bases from J, leaving 4 bases between. The CDR3 runs 11 residues. Germline CDR1 reads SGHTS; CDR2 reads YDEGEE. The CDR3 protein is CASSVKETQYF. For the CDR3, the DNA is TGTGCCAGCAGCGTCAAAGAGACCCAGTACTTC.

The rearrangement uses TRBV28 and TRBJ1-1, with TRBD1 identical over 9 bases. CDR1 is MDHEN, CDR2 SYDVKM, per germline. This CDR3 is 14 amino acids long. After removal of 6 bases from V and 5 bases from J, the junction contained 7 bases not matched to a gene. For the CDR3, the DNA is TGTGCCAGCAGAAGACAGGGGGAGGGAACTGAAGCTTTCTTT. Translated: CASRRQGEGTEAFF.

The chain links TRBV7-9 to TRBJ2-1, with a tentative D call TRBD2 (6 bases). The CDR3 has 17 amino acids. Trimming removed 2 bases at V and 5 bases at J, with 19 bases between. In germline, CDR1 is SEHNR, CDR2 FQNEAQ (reference sequence). The CDR3 DNA reads as TGTGCCAGCAGCTTACGACCAACTAGCTTGTTCAACAATGAGCAGTTCTTC. Its protein is CASSLRPTSLFNNEQFF.

V and J are TRBV30 and TRBJ2-7; D is undetermined. The CDR3 is made up of 14 amino acids. Germline V gene lookup returns CDR1 GTSNPN and CDR2 SVGIG (reference sequence). V was clipped by 0 bases and J by 5 bases, with 14 bases between them. CDR3 nucleotide sequence: TGTGCCTGGAGTGTGTTGCAGGTTCTAAACGAGCAGTACTTC. Protein: CAWSVLQVLNEQYF. The complete variable domain, with remaining parts taken from reference TRBV30 and TRBJ2-7, reads SQTIHQWPATLVQPVGSPLSLECTVEGTSNPNLYWYRQAAGRGLQLLFYSVGIGQISSEVPQNLSASRPQDRQFILSSKKLLLSDSGFYLCAWSVLQVLNEQYFGPGTRLTVT.

As regards this clone: A read error may produce the germline difference seen at one junction end. The rearrangement links TRBV28 to TRBJ2-4; D gene uncertain. The CDR3 runs to 12 residues. The germline V gene encodes CDR1 MDHEN and CDR2 SYDVKM. The CDR3 reads CASSTPTVLLRF. The CDR3 region has the DNA TGTGCCAGCAGTACCCCAACTGTCCTCCTACGGTTC.

The chain has TRBV7-2 and TRBJ1-1; no definite D call. The CDR3 has 13 residues. Germline CDR1 and CDR2: SGHTA and FQGNSA. The V end was cut by 2 bases, the J end by 7 bases, with 11 bases between. CDR3 amino acids: CASSLIQRSEAFF. The CDR3 DNA reads TGTGCCAGCAGCTTAATCCAACGGAGTGAAGCTTTCTTT.

The table lists this clone with a few counts. The chain employs TRBV19 and TRBJ1-5; 7 nucleotides match TRBD1. In germline, CDR1 is LNHDA, CDR2 SQIVND (reference sequence). The CDR3 totals 15 residues. With 5 bases clipped from V and 4 bases from J, the junction kept 8 bases outside the gene matches. Here the CDR3 reads CASSPGQKTNQPQHF. The DNA of the CDR3 is TGTGCCAGTAGTCCGGGACAGAAGACGAATCAGCCCCAGCATTTT.

This sequence joins TRBV11-2 and TRBJ2-2; D assignment may be TRBD1 or TRBD2 (5 bases each). Germline CDR1 reads SGHAT; CDR2 reads FQNNGV. The length of the CDR3 is 17 residues. Trimming stripped 5 bases from V and 4 bases from J, with 20 bases between. CDR3 sequence reads: CASSTNRRDLTTGELFF. In nucleotides, the CDR3 is TGTGCCAGCAGCACCAATAGAAGGGACCTCACCACCGGGGAGCTGTTTTTT.

The chain combines TRBV19 with TRBJ2-3, with 7 bases lining up with TRBD1. Germline assignment: CDR1 LNHDA and CDR2 SQIVND (reference sequence). There are 14 residues in the CDR3. Trimming cost V 4 bases and J 3 bases; bases outside gene matches: 4. CDR3: CASSRDRHTDTQYF. CDR3 DNA sequence: TGTGCCAGTAGTAGGGACAGACATACAGATACGCAGTATTTT. Full variable domain (outside the CDR3, taken from reference TRBV19 and TRBJ2-3): DGGITQSPKYLFRKEGQNVTLSCEQNLNHDAMYWYRQDPGQGLRLIYYSQIVNDFQKGDIAEGYSVSREKKESFPLTVTSAQKNPTAFYLCASSRDRHTDTQYFGPGTRLTVL.

In its sample, this clone was seen once. The CDR3 region is CASSSSGIGYEQYF. The DNA of the CDR3 is TGCGCCAGCAGCTCGTCGGGTATAGGCTACGAGCAGTACTTC. The chain is built from TRBV5-1 and TRBJ2-7; D gene uncertain. CDR3 length: 14 amino acids. Trimming took 3 bases from V and 3 from J, leaving 13 bases between them. Germline CDR1 is SGHRS and CDR2 is YFSETQ.